The sample holds one count of the clone carrying this T cell receptor beta chain. What it recognizes is unknown. Clones were read by immunoSEQ multiplex PCR, and TCRdb kept only the in-frame ones, dropping some. The sample yields about 55,000 clones, roughly 72% seen once. Time point of the sample: week 47, end of study. Each dose delivered 300 ug of mutant IDH1 20-mer peptide subcutaneously with imiquimod. The CDR3 sequence is 15 residues long. The junction had 4 bases not matched to a gene; V was cut back by 6 bases and J by 1 base. Germline V gene lookup returns CDR1 MNHNY and CDR2 SVGAGI (reference sequence). This record comes from a study of a mutant IDH1 vaccine in newly diagnosed glioma. In the study overall: The therapy given earlier, which was standard therapy, consisted of radiotherapy, temozolomide, or both, and most of the patients received both. Study-wide findings and caveats: Altogether, approximately 93% of patients exhibited vaccine-induced immune responses.

The specimen was PBMCs, collected from a glioma patient whose treatment included an IDH1 peptide vaccine. The chain joins TRBV6-6 to TRBJ2-3, with 10 bases identical to TRBD2. The receptor was isolated from a woman in her thirties or forties with glioma. Some clones in this sample may be carry-over from other donors' samples. The chain's CDR3 is CASSSTSGGTDTQYF. The CDR3 nucleotides read TGTGCCAGCAGCTCCACTAGCGGGGGCACAGATACGCAGTATTTT.